This T cell receptor (beta chain) stems from a study of beta chain features in type 1 diabetes. In the study overall: All samples combined gave around 100,000,000 sorted cells for examination. Study conclusions and caveats: For cells with high TCR expression, cDNA sequencing could yield over-representation.

V was pared by 1 base and J by 3 bases, with 7 bases between. This CDR3 is built from 14 residues. Germline values: CDR1 SGHTA, CDR2 FQGNSA. Sorting that relied on CD45RO/CCR7/CD25/CD127/CD95/CD27 yielded CD4+ naive, central memory, regulatory and stem cell-like memory cells. The investigators reverse transcribed all of the isolated RNA, so they sequenced expressed TCRB transcripts. The method was immunoSEQ multiplex PCR; TCRdb's version includes in-frame clones alone and lacks a portion of them. This table has more than 120,000 clones, under 11% appearing once. Concerning this clone itself: The target antigen is unknown.

The sequence was collected from a man younger than 30 in good health. Specimen: naive CD4+ T cells from blood. The rearrangement links TRBV7-2 to TRBJ2-4, with D possibly being TRBD1 (6 bases). This CDR3 is CASSLEGGKNIQYF. CDR3 in DNA: TGTGCCAGCAGCTTAGAAGGGGGCAAAAACATTCAGTACTTC.